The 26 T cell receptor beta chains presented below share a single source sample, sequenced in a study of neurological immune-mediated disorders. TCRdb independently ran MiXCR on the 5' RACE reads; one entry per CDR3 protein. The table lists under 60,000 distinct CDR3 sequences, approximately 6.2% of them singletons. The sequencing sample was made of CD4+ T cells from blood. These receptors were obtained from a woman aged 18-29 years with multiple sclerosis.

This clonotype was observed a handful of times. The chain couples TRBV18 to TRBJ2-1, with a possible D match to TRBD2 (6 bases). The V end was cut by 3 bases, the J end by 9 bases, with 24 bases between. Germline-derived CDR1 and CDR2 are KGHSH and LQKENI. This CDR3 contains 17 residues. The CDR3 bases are TGTGCCAGCTCACCCAGACTATCTAGCGACGGATTAGGTGAGCAGTTCTTC. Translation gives CASSPRLSSDGLGEQFF.

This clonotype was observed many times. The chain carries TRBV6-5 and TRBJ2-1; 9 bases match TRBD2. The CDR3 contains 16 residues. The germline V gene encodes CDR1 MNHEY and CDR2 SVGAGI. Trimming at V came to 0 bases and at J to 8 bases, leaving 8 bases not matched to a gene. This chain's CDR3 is CASSYSFAGGPDEQFF. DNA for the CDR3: TGTGCCAGCAGTTACTCTTTCGCGGGGGGGCCTGATGAGCAGTTCTTC.

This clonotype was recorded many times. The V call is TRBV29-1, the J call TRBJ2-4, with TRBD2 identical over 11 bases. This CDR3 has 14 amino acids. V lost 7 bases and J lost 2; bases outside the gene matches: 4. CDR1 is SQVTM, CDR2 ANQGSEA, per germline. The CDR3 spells CSGTSGSSKNIQYF. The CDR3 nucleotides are TGCAGCGGTACTAGCGGGAGCTCCAAAAACATTCAGTACTTC.

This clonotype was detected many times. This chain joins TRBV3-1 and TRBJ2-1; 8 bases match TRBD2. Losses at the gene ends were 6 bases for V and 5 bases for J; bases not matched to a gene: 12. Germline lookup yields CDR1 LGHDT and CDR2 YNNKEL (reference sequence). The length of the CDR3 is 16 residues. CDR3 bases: TGTGCCAGCAGTACTACGGTGGCGGGGGGCCACAATGAGCAGTTCTTC. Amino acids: CASSTTVAGGHNEQFF.

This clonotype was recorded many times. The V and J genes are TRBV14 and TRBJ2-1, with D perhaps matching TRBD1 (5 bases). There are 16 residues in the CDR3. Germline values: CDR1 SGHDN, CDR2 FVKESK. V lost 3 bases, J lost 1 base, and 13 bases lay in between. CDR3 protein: CASSQVQGKSYNEQFF. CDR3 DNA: TGTGCCAGCAGCCAGGTTCAGGGAAAATCCTACAATGAGCAGTTCTTC.

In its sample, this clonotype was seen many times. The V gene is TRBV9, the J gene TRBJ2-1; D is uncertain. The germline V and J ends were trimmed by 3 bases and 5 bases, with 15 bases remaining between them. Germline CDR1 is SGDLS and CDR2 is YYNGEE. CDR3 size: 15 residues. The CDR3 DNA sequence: TGTGCCAGCAGCGAGGAGCTTTGGCGAAACAATGAGCAGTTCTTC. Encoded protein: CASSEELWRNNEQFF.

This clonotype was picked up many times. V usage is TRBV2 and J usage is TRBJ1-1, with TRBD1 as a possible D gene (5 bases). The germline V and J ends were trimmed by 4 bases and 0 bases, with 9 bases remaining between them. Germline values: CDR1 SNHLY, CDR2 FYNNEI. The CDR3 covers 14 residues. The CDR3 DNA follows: TGTGCCAGCAGTGGGCCAGGGTTGAACACTGAAGCTTTCTTT. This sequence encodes CASSGPGLNTEAFF.

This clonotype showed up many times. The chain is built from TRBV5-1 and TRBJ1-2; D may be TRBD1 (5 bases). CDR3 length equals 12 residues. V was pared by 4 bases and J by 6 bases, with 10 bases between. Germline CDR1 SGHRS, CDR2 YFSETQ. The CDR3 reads CASSAVGDGYTF. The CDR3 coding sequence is TGCGCCAGCAGCGCGGTAGGGGATGGCTACACCTTC.

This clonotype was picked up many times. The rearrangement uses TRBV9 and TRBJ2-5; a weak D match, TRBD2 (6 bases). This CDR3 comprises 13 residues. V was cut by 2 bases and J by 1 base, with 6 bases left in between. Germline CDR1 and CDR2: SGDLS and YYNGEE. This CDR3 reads CASSVGGQETQYF. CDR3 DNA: TGTGCCAGCAGCGTCGGGGGCCAAGAGACCCAGTACTTC.

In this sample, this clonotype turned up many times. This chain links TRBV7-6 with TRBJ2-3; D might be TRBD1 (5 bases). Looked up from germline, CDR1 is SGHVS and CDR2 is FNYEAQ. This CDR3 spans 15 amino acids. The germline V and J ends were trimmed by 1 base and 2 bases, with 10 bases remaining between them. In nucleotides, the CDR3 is TGTGCCAGCAGCTTAGGGGGCCAGCTCACAGATACGCAGTATTTT. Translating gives CASSLGGQLTDTQYF. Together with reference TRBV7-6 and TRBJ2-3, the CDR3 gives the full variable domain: GAGVSQSPRYKVTKRGQDVALRCDPISGHVSLYWYRQALGQGPEFLTYFNYEAQQDKSGLPNDRFSAERPEGSISTLTIQRTEQRDSAMYRCASSLGGQLTDTQYFGPGTRLTVL.

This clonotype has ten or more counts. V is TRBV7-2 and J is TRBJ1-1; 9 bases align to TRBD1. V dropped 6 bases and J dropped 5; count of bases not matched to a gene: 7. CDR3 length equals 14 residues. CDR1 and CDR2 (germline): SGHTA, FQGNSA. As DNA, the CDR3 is TGTGCCAGCAGAAAGGGACAGGGTCGAACTGAAGCTTTCTTT. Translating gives CASRKGQGRTEAFF. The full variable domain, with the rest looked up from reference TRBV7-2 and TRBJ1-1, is GAGVSQSPSNKVTEKGKDVELRCDPISGHTALYWYRQSLGQGLEFLIYFQGNSAPDKSGLPSDRFSAERTGGSVSTLTIQRTQQEDSAVYLCASRKGQGRTEAFFGQGTRLTVV.

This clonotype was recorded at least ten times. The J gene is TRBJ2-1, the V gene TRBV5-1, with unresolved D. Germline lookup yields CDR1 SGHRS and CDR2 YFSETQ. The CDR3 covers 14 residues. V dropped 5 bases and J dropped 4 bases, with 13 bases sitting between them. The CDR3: CASSGKGNYNEQFF. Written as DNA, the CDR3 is TGCGCCAGCAGTGGGAAGGGAAATTACAATGAGCAGTTCTTC.

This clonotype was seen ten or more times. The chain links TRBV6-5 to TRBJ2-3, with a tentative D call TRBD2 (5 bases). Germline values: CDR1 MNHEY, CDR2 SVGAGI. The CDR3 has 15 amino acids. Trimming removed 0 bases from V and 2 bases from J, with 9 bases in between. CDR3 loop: CASSYSRVITDTQYF. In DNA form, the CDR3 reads TGTGCCAGCAGTTACTCGCGGGTAATCACAGATACGCAGTATTTT.

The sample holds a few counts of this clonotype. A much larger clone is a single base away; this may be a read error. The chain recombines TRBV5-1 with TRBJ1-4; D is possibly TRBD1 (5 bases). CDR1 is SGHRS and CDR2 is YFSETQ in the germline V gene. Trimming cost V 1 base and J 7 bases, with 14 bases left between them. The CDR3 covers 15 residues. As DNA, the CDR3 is TGCGCCAGCAGCTTGTCGCCGGGGGTGATTGAAAAACTGTTTTTT. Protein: CASSLSPGVIEKLFF.

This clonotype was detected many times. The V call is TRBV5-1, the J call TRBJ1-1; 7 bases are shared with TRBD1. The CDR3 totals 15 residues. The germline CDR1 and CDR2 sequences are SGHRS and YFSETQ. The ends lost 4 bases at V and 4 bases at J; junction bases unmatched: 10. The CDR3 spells CASSVTGVSPTEAFF. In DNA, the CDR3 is TGCGCCAGCAGCGTTACAGGGGTCTCGCCCACTGAAGCTTTCTTT.

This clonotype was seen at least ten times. The chain's CDR3 is CSVVRGETQYF. The DNA of the CDR3 is TGCAGCGTTGTTAGGGGGGAGACCCAGTACTTC. The J gene is TRBJ2-5, the V gene TRBV29-1; D possibly corresponds to TRBD1 (6 bases). The CDR3 sequence is 11 residues long. With 4 bases removed from V and 5 bases from J, the gap between germline ends came to 8 bases. The germline gives CDR1 SQVTM, CDR2 ANQGSEA. The full variable domain, rest sourced from reference TRBV29-1 and TRBJ2-5, is SAVISQKPSRDICQRGTSLTIQCQVDSQVTMMFWYRQQPGQSLTLIATANQGSEATYESGFVIDKFPISRPNLTFSTLTVSNMSPEDSSIYLCSVVRGETQYFGPGTRLLVL.

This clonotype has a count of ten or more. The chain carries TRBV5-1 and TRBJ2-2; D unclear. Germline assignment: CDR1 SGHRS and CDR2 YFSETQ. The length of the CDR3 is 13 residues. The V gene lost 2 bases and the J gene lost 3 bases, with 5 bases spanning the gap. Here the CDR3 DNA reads TGCGCCAGCAGCTTCGGGCACACCGGGGAGCTGTTTTTT. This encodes CASSFGHTGELFF.

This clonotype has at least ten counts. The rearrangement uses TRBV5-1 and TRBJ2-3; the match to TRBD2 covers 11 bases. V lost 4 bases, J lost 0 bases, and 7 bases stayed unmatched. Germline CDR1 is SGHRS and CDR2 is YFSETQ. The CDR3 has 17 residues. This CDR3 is CASSRYSGRVSTDTQYF. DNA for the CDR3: TGCGCCAGCAGCCGCTATAGCGGGAGGGTTAGCACAGATACGCAGTATTTT.

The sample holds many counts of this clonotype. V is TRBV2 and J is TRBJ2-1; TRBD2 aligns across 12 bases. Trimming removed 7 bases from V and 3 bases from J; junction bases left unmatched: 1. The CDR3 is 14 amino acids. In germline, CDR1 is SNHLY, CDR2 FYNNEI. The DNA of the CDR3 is TGTGCCAGCAAGACTAGCGGGAGCTACAATGAGCAGTTCTTC. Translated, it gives CASKTSGSYNEQFF. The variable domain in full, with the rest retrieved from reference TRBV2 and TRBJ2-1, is EPEVTQTPSHQVTQMGQEVILRCVPISNHLYFYWYRQILGQKVEFLVSFYNNEISEKSEIFDDQFSVERPDGSNFTLKIRSTKLEDSAMYFCASKTSGSYNEQFFGPGTRLTVL.

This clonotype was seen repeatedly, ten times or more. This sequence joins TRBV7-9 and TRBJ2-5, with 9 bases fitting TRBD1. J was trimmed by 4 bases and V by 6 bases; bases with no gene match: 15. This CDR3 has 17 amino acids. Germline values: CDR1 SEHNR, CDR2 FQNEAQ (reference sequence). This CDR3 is CASSLGTGGVRVETQYF. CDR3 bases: TGTGCCAGCAGTTTGGGAACAGGGGGCGTTCGTGTAGAGACCCAGTACTTC. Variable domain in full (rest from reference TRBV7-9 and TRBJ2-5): DTGVSQNPRHKITKRGQNVTFRCDPISEHNRLYWYRQTLGQGPEFLTYFQNEAQLEKSRLLSDRFSAERPKGSFSTLEIQRTEQGDSAMYLCASSLGTGGVRVETQYFGPGTRLLVL.

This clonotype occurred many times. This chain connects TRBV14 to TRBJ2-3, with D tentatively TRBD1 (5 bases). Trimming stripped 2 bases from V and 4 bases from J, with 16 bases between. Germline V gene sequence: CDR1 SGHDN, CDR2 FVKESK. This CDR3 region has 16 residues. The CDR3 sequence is CASSQLGRIGADTQYF. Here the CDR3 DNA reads TGTGCCAGCAGCCAACTGGGGCGAATAGGTGCAGATACGCAGTATTTT.

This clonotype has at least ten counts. The CDR3 is CASSRGTDPYEQYF. The CDR3 bases are TGTGCCAGCAGTAGGGGGACAGATCCCTACGAGCAGTACTTC. This rearrangement joins TRBV27 to TRBJ2-7, with 7 bases aligning to TRBD1. Trimming cost V 5 bases and J 2 bases; bases outside gene matches: 6. CDR1 and CDR2 from the germline V gene are MNHEY and SMNVEV (reference sequence). The CDR3 is 14 residues long.

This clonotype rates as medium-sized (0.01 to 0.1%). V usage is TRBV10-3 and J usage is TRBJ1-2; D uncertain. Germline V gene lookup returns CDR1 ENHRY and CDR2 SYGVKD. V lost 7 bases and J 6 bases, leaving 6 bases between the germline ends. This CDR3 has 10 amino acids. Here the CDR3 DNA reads TGTGCCATCATGGGAGATGGCTACACCTTC. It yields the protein CAIMGDGYTF.

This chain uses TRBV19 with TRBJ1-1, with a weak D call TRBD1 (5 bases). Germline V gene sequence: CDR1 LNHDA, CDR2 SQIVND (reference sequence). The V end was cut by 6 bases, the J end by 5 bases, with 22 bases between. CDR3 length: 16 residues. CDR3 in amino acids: CASSPQGSMLETEAFF. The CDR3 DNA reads TGTGCCAGTAGCCCGCAGGGTAGTATGCTTGAGACTGAAGCTTTCTTT.

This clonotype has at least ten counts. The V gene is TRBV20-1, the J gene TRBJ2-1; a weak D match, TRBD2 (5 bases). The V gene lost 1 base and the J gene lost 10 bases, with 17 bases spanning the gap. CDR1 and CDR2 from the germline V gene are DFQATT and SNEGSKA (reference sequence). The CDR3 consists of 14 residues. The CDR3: CSARAVIAGREQFF. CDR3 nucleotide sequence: TGCAGTGCTAGAGCGGTCATTGCGGGTAGGGAGCAGTTCTTC.

The CDR3: CASSPRTGTGVGNTIYF. The CDR3, as DNA: TGTGCCAGCAGCCCGAGAACCGGGACAGGGGTTGGAAACACCATATATTTT. The V and J genes are TRBV7-9 and TRBJ1-3; TRBD1 aligns across 10 bases. Per the germline V gene, CDR1 is SEHNR and CDR2 is FQNEAQ (reference sequence). V shed 5 bases and J 3 bases; nucleotides not matched to a gene: 10. The length of the CDR3 is 17 residues.